This T cell receptor (beta chain) is drawn from a study of beta chain features in type 1 diabetes. Findings and caveats of the study: The study found moderately but significantly shorter TCRB CDR3s in all four CD4+ subsets of Type 1 diabetes patients. Type 1 diabetes patients showed fewer insertions and more deletions at VDJ junctions. Still unanswered here is whether HLA type influences TCRB rearrangement.

CDR3 size: 13 residues. With 7 bases removed from V and 3 bases from J, the gap between germline ends came to 16 bases. Germline V gene sequence: CDR1 GTSNPN, CDR2 SVGIG (reference sequence). This clone was seen only a few times. The antigen is undetermined. Every isolated RNA sample was fully reverse transcribed, so sequencing captured expressed TCRB transcripts. Libraries were prepared by immunoSEQ multiplex PCR; TCRdb keeps only in-frame clonotypes and omits some of them. This sample carries about 370,000 clones, over 8.5% of them seen once, and the ten largest clones take over 0.45%. This clonotype was sampled from a man under 40 with type 1 diabetes. The rearrangement links TRBV30 to TRBJ2-7, with D perhaps matching TRBD1 (6 bases). Material: central memory CD4+ T cells from blood. CDR3 sequence (DNA): TGTGCCTTAGATCAGGGGTATCTCTACGAGCAGTACTTC. This codes for CALDQGYLYEQYF.